This T cell receptor (beta chain) was sequenced in a study of OX40 agonist ivuxolimab in advanced cancers. Turning to the study itself: Treatment of patients was with ivuxolimab, an agonistic anti-OX40 (CD134) antibody. Study-wide points: The study observed clonal expansion of CD4+ and CD8+ blood T cells by week 6 at 0.1 to 3.0 mg/kg. Averaging showed that CD8+ T cells had more expanded clones than CD4+ did. Some nonresponders likewise displayed low normalized T-cell clonal expansion.

Per germline, CDR1 SGHVS and CDR2 FNYEAQ. The CDR3 is 15 amino acids. V was shortened by 2 bases and J by 4 bases, with 13 bases between the two germline ends. Regarding this clone: The antigen is undetermined.

Produced via immunoSEQ multiplex PCR; TCRdb's table is partial and in-frame only. The table shows some 86,000 clones, with roughly nine tenths occurring only once. The starting material was CD4+ or CD8+ T cells sorted from blood, obtained in a trial of the OX40 agonist ivuxolimab. The chain joins TRBV7-6 to TRBJ2-3; weak D call: TRBD1 (5 bases). The clonotype comes from an adult with an advanced solid tumor such as melanoma, head and neck, liver or kidney cancer. CDR3 region: CASSLWGRGSDTQYF. CDR3 nucleotides: TGTGCCAGCAGCTTATGGGGAAGGGGCTCAGATACGCAGTATTTT.